One T cell receptor (beta chain) is described in this entry. The method was immunoSEQ multiplex PCR; TCRdb's version includes in-frame clones alone and lacks a portion of them. The sample lists 120,000 or so clones; around nine tenths were seen once. The data are from a study of blood T cell repertoires in COVID-19. Study context: Collection of acute and convalescent COVID-19 samples took place in the United States, Italy and Spain. T cells, B-cell-depleted T cells, or PBMCs provided the cDNA or gDNA that served as material.

The source material was peripheral blood. The clonotype comes from a woman aged 45 to 65 with acute or convalescent COVID-19.

DNA of the CDR3: TGCAGCGCCCGACAGGGTTCCCAAGAGACCCAGTACTTC. Residues: CSARQGSQETQYF. The gene calls are TRBV29-1 and TRBJ2-5; 7 nucleotides line up with TRBD1. J lost 1 base, V lost 7 bases, and 6 bases had no gene match. The length of the CDR3 is 13 residues. Germline V lookup: CDR1 SQVTM, CDR2 ANQGSEA. Filled out from reference TRBV29-1 and TRBJ2-5, the complete variable domain reads SAVISQKPSRDICQRGTSLTIQCQVDSQVTMMFWYRQQPGQSLTLIATANQGSEATYESGFVIDKFPISRPNLTFSTLTVSNMSPEDSSIYLCSARQGSQETQYFGPGTRLLVL.